The clone carrying this TCR beta chain was observed a handful of times. Its matching antigen is unknown. Sequencing of cultured CD4+ T cell DNA used the Oncomine TCR Beta short-read assay. TCRdb ran MiXCR on the PCR reads and lists one entry per CDR3 protein. The sample contains approximately 10,000 distinct CDR3 sequences, 30% to 35% of which appear only once. The germline V gene encodes CDR1 SSHAT and CDR2 FNYEAQ (reference sequence). The CDR3 runs 15 residues. Trimming cost V 3 bases and J 2 bases, with 12 bases left between them. This record comes from a study of vaccination and CD4 T cells after COVID-19. The wider study: Four females and six males made up the convalescents, two of whom were Hispanic.

Study results and caveats: Clonotypes reactive to SARS-CoV-2 had a median that went up from 21 to 38, but not significantly.

Noted treatment: roughly 11-day PBMC culture with coronavirus spike peptide pools or control peptides (ViraFEST assay). Gathered ahead of the COVID-19 pandemic (2011-2018) were the CD4+ T cells of the unexposed donor. The clonotype comes from a human donor in good health. Sequenced sample: CD4+ T cells from blood, cultured in vitro. The chain joins TRBV7-7 to TRBJ2-3, with D possibly being TRBD1 or TRBD2 (5 bases each). CDR3 DNA: TGTGCCAGCAGCTTGGGACCGGGAAACACAGATACGCAGTATTTT. Protein: CASSLGPGNTDTQYF. The variable domain in full, with the rest retrieved from reference TRBV7-7 and TRBJ2-3, is GAGVSQSPRYKVTKRGQDVTLRCDPISSHATLYWYQQALGQGPEFLTYFNYEAQPDKSGLPSDRFSAERPEGSISTLTIQRTEQRDSAMYRCASSLGPGNTDTQYFGPGTRLTVL.